This TCR beta chain comes out of a study of shared clonotypes between healthy human individuals (dated by TCRdb to about 2020). In terms of the full investigation: Two women and three men aged 18 to 49 years were included in the cohort. To estimate repertoire size and how much clonotypes are shared between individuals, the study performed deep sequencing of blood TCR repertoires from about five healthy adults. Libraries were prepared and TCR repertoires were sequenced by different laboratories using diverse techniques, in order to increase sequencing depth and limit assay-specific biases. Leukapheresis yielded between about 0.94 and 9 billion PBMCs per donor. Per donor, three plates each were used for CD4 naive and CD4 memory, two for CD8 naive, and one for CD8 memory.

Trimming costs V 2 bases and J 5 bases, and their ends lie 13 bases apart. The CDR3 covers 14 residues, taking in both the cysteine and the phenylalanine. Just the 42-base CDR3 DNA is kept, in frame starting at base 1. The germline V gene gives CDR1 as SGHNT and CDR2 as YENEEA. CD8 naive samples were obtained by positive selection for CCR7 among CD45RO-negative cells, yielding a CD45RA+CCR7+ population from which TemRA cells were excluded. The donors were healthy, HIV-negative adults with no recently reported acute infections or vaccinations. Every donor was a Caucasian adult living in Nashville, Tennessee, USA. After blood collection by leukapheresis, PBMCs were isolated using Ficoll-Histopaque density gradient centrifugation and then cryopreserved in the vapor phase of liquid nitrogen. Purity and quantity of every magnetically sorted T cell population were checked by analytical flow cytometry. Each sorted fraction had its genomic DNA isolated and then quantified by UV absorbance on a Nanodrop 2000c.

What the work shows at the level of the full study, not this receptor alone: Sharing across four donors was observed for roughly 5.4% of naive CD4, over 3% of naive CD8, roughly 2.4% of memory CD4, and roughly 0.4% of memory CD8 clonotypes. Incomplete sequencing was indicated by rarefaction of sorted-subset datasets, despite the large sequencing depth. Pairwise subsampling indicated that sequencing depth was expected to affect the degree of clonotype sharing among donors. Compared with non-shared clonotypes, clonotypes shared by all four sorted-subset donors had higher generation probabilities. Estimated clonotype richness was generally larger for naive than for memory subsets. Sampling was restricted to blood, and TCR repertoires in tissues likely differ from the TCR repertoires found in blood. Because the study included a small number of donors, the genetic and exposure-history diversity represented was limited.

TCR CDR3 regions were amplified from genomic DNA by multiplex PCR using the deep immunoSEQ assay. Genomic DNA extracted from each cell subset was distributed evenly over all wells of several immunoSEQ 96-well plates, and each plate served as one replicate. For sorted subsets, each replicate PCR was loaded with 200 ng genomic DNA, equivalent to approximately 27,000 T cell genomes. Purified libraries were measured with a Qubit 3.0 fluorometer, size-checked on a Bioanalyzer 2100, and measured again with the KAPA Library Quantification kit. Every immunoSEQ 96-well plate was sequenced on a separate single-read 150-cycle Illumina NextSeq 550 flow cell. The paper's processing steps were these. Because only junctional sequences without quality scores were contained in the immunoSEQ output, filtering matching that applied to full-length reads could not be performed. To assign V/J genes and CDR3, sequences were annotated using PyIR, a Python wrapper for IgBLAST v1.9, with IMGT germline references. Any read was removed if the V/J assignment was weak (E-value above 1e-6), the CDR3 was missing, or the read contained stop codons, out-of-frame junctions, or ambiguous translated residues. V3J clonotypes were defined as sequences sharing an identical inferred V gene, J gene, and CDR3 amino acid sequence. Percentage overlap between repertoires was computed as shared unique clonotypes divided by the size of the smaller repertoire. Three approaches were used to assess repertoire richness: RTK rarefaction, the Chao1 estimator, and Recon v2.1 estimates of unobserved clonotypes. For all TCRbeta clonotypes obtained by the gDNA method from a few donors, generation probabilities were computed with OLGA. TCRdb holds this immuneACCESS table with in-frame rearrangements only. Some clones are missing; in checked studies, unresolved V genes explain under half, and the rest has no known cause. Clone size and V and J calls were adopted from that table, with D and trimming inferred from the DNA. Present in this sample are more than 600,000 clones, about 92% of which were seen just once. Clones ranked in the top ten supply about 24% of the sample.

On this clone: The target of this receptor is not known. Qualities for individual bases were not recorded, and no much larger clone is one base off.

The receptor comes from a man aged 25 to 40 in good health. Recombination joined TRBV11-3 with TRBJ2-7, with the identity of the D gene unclear. What was sequenced was naive CD8+ T cells sorted from blood. Interpreted using the paper, the cell subset or site label stands for: CD45RA+CCR7+. The CDR3 protein sequence reads: CASSLRSRGNEQYF. The sequenced DNA is TGTGCCAGCAGCTTAAGGTCTCGAGGCAACGAGCAGTACTTC. The CDR3 plus the reference TRBV11-3 and TRBJ2-7 genes for the other parts give the full variable domain: EAGVVQSPRYKIIEKKQPVAFWCNPISGHNTLYWYLQNLGQGPELLIRYENEEAVDDSQLPKDRFSAERLKGVDSTLKIQPAELGDSAVYLCASSLRSRGNEQYFGPGTRLTVT.